What follows describes a single TCR beta chain. What it recognizes is unknown. Together with a sample-barcoded 5' primer, a J-beta primer mix was included in a second PCR lasting roughly 6 to 12 cycles. Each of the cDNA molecules was tagged by a template-switch adaptor with 12 random nucleotides. TCRdb called the 5' RACE reads again in MiXCR, with one record for every CDR3 protein. This table has about 970,000 distinct CDR3 sequences, 51% appearing once. This sample stems from a study of blood T cells in healthy people across ages. Donors ranged from roughly 6 to 90 years old and were healthy Caucasians in Russia. The CDR3 is made up of 16 amino acids. Findings and limits, study-wide: Diversity was higher, and naive CD4+ cells more numerous, in long-lived donors than in aged donors.

What was sequenced was blood. The J gene is TRBJ2-7, the V gene TRBV21-1; the D segment call TRBD1 is taken from the table without a DNA check. TRBV21-1 is deemed a pseudogene. This clonotype was sampled from a woman aged 60-70 years in good health. CDR3 residues: CASSPPRGANRYEQYF. CDR3 DNA sequence: TGTGCCAGCAGTCCCCCACGGGGGGCGAACCGGTACGAGCAGTACTTC.